This is a list of T cell receptor beta chains from one sample in a study of cytomegalovirus exposure and HLA in healthy donors. Only in-frame clones appear in the TCRdb table, and some are missing; sequencing was by immunoSEQ multiplex PCR. The sample has roughly 65,000 clones, and its top ten clones hold approximately 15%. Specimen: PBMCs. These receptors all stem from a boy under 18 in good health and CMV-seronegative. Both conserved end residues are part of each CDR3. A D gene is named only where the DNA matches it firmly.

d_gene,j_gene,v_gene,CDR3nt,CDR3aa
.,TRBJ1-2,TRBV19,TGTGCCAGTAGTATAGTCGGGGGAACCTATGGCTACACCTTC,CASSIVGGTYGYTF
.,TRBJ1-4,TRBV9,TGTGCCAGCAGCGGCGGGAGGGATAATGAAAAACTGTTTTTT,CASSGGRDNEKLFF
TRBD2,TRBJ2-1,TRBV19,TGTGCCAGTAGTATCCCGGGACTAGCGGGAGGGGATGAGCAGTTCTTC,CASSIPGLAGGDEQFF
TRBD2,TRBJ2-1,TRBV4-3,TGCGCCAGCAGCCAAGGCGGACTAGCGGGTTTAAACCCAAGCTCCTACAATGAGCAGTTCTTC,CASSQGGLAGLNPSSYNEQFF
TRBD2,TRBJ2-3,TRBV5-1,TGCGCCAGCAGCTTGTTGCGGGGGAGCACAGATACGCAGTATTTT,CASSLLRGSTDTQYF
.,TRBJ1-3,TRBV12-5,TGTGCTAGTGGTGCCAGATTAAACACCATATATTTT,CASGARLNTIYF
.,TRBJ1-5,TRBV15,TGTGCCACCAGCAGAGATGTTGCGAGCTCCAATCAGCCCCAGCATTTT,CATSRDVASSNQPQHF
.,TRBJ1-5,TRBV7-3,TGTGCCAGCCGATCGGACAGCGCTAATCAGCCCCAGCATTTT,CASRSDSANQPQHF
.,TRBJ1-1,TRBV30,TGTGCCTGGAGTGTACAGATAAACACTGAAGCTTTCTTT,CAWSVQINTEAFF
TRBD1,TRBJ2-2,TRBV5-1,TGCGCCAGCAGCTTCACAGGGGGCTCGAACACCGGGGAGCTGTTTTTT,CASSFTGGSNTGELFF
.,TRBJ2-7,TRBV20-1,TGCAGTGCCTTTGCCGAGTATGAGCAGTACTTC,CSAFAEYEQYF